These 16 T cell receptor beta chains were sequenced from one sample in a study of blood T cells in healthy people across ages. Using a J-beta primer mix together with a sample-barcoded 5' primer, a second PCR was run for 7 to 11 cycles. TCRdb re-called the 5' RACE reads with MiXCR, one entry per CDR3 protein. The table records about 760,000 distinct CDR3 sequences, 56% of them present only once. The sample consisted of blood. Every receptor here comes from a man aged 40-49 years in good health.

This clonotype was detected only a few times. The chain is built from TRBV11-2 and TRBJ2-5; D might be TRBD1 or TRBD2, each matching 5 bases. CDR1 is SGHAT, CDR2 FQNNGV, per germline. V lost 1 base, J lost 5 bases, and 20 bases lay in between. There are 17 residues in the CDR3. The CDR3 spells CASSLVRRTLVGETQYF. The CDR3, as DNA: TGTGCCAGCAGCTTAGTTAGGAGGACACTGGTAGGGGAGACCCAGTACTTC.

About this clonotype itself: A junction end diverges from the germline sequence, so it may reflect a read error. This CDR3 reads CSAGEIGEQFF. The DNA of the CDR3 is TGCAGTGCTGGAGAGATCGGTGAGCAGTTCTTC. The chain recombines TRBV20-1 with TRBJ2-1; D is ambiguous. Germline V CDR1 and CDR2: DFQATT, SNEGSKA (reference sequence). The length of the CDR3 is 11 residues.

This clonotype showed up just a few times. CDR3 protein: CSARTSGHTDTQYF. CDR3 coding DNA: TGCAGTGCTCGGACTAGCGGTCACACAGATACGCAGTATTTT. The chain uses TRBV20-1 and TRBJ2-3, with 10 bases that match TRBD2. The CDR3 covers 14 residues. The germline V gene has CDR1 DFQATT and CDR2 SNEGSKA (reference sequence). V lost 5 bases, J lost 2 bases, and 4 bases stayed unmatched.

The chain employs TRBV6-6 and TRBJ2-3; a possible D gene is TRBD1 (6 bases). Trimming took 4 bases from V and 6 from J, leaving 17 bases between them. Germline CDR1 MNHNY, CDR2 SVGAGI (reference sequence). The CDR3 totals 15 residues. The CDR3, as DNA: TGTGCCAGCAGTTCAGGGACAAGTCTTGGCGATACGCAGTATTTT. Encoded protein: CASSSGTSLGDTQYF.

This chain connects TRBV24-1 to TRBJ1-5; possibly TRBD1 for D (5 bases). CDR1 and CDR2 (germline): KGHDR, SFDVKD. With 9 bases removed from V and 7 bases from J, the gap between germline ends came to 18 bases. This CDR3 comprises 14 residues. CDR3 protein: CATGELGENQPQHF. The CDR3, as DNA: TGTGCCACCGGAGAGTTAGGGGAAAACCAGCCCCAGCATTTT.

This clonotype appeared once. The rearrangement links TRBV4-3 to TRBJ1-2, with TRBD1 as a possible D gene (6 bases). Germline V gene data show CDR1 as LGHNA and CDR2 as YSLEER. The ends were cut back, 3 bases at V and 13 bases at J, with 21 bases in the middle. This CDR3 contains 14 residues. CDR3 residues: CASSQDDRRMTPTF. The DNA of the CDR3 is TGCGCCAGCAGCCAGGACGACAGGCGGATGACCCCCACCTTC.

The CDR3 protein is CASSLAGTGGRNYEQYF. In DNA form, the CDR3 reads TGTGCCAGCAGCTTAGCGGGAACAGGGGGGAGAAACTACGAGCAGTACTTC. The chain has TRBV7-9 and TRBJ2-7, with 8 bases that match TRBD1. V was pared by 0 bases and J by 3 bases, with 10 bases of the junction left unmatched. Germline CDR1 SEHNR, CDR2 FQNEAQ (reference sequence). The CDR3 runs 17 residues.

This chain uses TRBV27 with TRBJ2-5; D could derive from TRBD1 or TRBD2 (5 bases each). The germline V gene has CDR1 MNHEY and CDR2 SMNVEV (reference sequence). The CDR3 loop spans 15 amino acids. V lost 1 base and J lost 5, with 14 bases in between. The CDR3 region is CASSLWGSLAETQYF. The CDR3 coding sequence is TGTGCCAGCAGTTTATGGGGGTCTCTGGCGGAGACCCAGTACTTC.

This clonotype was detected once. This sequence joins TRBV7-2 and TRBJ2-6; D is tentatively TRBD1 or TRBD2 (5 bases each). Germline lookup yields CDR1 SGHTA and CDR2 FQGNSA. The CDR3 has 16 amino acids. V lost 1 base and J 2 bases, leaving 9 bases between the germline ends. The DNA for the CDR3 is TGTGCCAGCAGCTTAGAAGGGACCACTGGGGCCAACGTCCTGACTTTC. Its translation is CASSLEGTTGANVLTF.

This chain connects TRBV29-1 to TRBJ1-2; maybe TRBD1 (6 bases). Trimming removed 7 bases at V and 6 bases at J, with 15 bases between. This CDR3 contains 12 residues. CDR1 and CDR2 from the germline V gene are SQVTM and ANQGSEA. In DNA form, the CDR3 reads TGCAGCGCAATTATCGGACAGCATGGCTACACCTTC. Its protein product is CSAIIGQHGYTF.

The CDR3 nucleotides are TGCAGCGTTGTGGCGGCTACGAACACCGGGGAGCTGTTTTTT. This sequence encodes CSVVAATNTGELFF. V and J are TRBV29-1 and TRBJ2-2; no reliable D call. Trimming stripped 4 bases from V and 0 bases from J, with 9 bases between. The germline V gene has CDR1 SQVTM and CDR2 ANQGSEA. This CDR3 spans 14 amino acids.

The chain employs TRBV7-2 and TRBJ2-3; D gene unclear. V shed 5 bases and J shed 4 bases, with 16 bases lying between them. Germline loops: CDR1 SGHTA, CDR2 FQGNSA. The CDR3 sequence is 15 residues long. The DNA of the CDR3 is TGTGCCAGCAGCCCCACGTCTTCCGTATCAGATACGCAGTATTTT. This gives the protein CASSPTSSVSDTQYF.

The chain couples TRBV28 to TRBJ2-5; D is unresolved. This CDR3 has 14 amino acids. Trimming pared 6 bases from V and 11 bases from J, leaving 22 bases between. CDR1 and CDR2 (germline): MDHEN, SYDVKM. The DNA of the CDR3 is TGTGCCAGCAGCCAACTGGACGGAACCAATGAGCAGTACTTC. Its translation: CASSQLDGTNEQYF.

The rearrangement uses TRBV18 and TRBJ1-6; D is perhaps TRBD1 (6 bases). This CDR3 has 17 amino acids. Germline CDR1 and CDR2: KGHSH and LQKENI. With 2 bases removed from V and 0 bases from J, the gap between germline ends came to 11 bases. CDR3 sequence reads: CASSPGTRSSYNSPLHF. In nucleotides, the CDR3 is TGTGCCAGCTCACCAGGGACAAGGAGCTCCTATAATTCACCCCTCCACTTT.

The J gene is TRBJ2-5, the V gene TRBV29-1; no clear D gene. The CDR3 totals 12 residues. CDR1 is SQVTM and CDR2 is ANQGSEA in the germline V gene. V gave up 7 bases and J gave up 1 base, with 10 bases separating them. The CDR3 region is CSGSVSQETQYF. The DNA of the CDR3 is TGCAGCGGCTCAGTGAGCCAAGAGACCCAGTACTTC.

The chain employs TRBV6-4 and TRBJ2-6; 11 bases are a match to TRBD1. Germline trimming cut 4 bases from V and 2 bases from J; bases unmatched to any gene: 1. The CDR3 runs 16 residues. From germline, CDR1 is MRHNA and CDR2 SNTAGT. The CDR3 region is CASSGTGGAGANVLTF. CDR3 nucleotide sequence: TGTGCCAGCAGTGGGACAGGGGGCGCTGGGGCCAACGTCCTGACTTTC.